Described below is a single T cell receptor (beta chain) sequence and its context. The antigen remains undetermined. Assay used: immunoSEQ multiplex PCR; TCRdb lists only in-frame clones, some missing. The sample lists around 160,000 clones, 90% to 95% occurring once. The sample originates from a study of T cell responses to AZD1222 COVID-19 vaccine. Whole-study findings and limits: The sample set comprised mostly white British donors with more females, and clonal diversity was possibly underestimated.

Germline CDR1 reads SGHNT; CDR2 reads YYREEE (reference sequence). The CDR3 runs 15 residues. V trimming: 0 bases; J trimming: 5 bases; junction bases outside the gene matches: 7. The sample in question was peripheral blood, obtained on day 0 of MenACWY control vaccination. This rearrangement joins TRBV5-4 to TRBJ2-7, with 8 bases identical to TRBD1. The TCR sequence derives from an adult in good health. CDR3: CASSLAGQGGHEQYF. The CDR3, as DNA: TGTGCCAGCAGCTTGGCCGGACAGGGAGGCCACGAGCAGTACTTC.